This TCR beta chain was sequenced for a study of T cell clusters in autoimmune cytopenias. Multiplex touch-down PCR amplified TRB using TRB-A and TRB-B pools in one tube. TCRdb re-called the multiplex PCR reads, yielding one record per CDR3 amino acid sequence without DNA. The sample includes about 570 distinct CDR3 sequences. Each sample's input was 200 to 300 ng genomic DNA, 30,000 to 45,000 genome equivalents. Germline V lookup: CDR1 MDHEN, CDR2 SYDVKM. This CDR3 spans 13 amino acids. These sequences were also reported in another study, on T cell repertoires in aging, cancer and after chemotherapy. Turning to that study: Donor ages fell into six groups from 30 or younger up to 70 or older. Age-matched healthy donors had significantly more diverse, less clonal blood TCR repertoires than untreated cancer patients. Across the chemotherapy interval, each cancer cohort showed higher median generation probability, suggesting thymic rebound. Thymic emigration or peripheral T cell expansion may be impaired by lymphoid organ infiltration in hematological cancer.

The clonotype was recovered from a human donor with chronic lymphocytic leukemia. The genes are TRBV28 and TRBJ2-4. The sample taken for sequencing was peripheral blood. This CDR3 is CASIDLAKNIQYF.